The 26 T cell receptor beta chains given below trace back to one sample, sequenced in a study of PD-1 blockade in classical Hodgkin lymphoma. Autologous stem cell transplantation was followed by relapse in every patient, and brentuximab vedotin exposure varied. Clones were read by immunoSEQ multiplex PCR, and TCRdb kept only the in-frame ones, dropping some. Counted here are about 46,000 clones, 80% occurring once; the ten biggest clones make up approximately 20%. Sequenced here: peripheral blood mononuclear cells (PBMCs), sampled before the second cycle of nivolumab. The source of these receptors is a human donor with classical Hodgkin lymphoma.

The chain combines TRBV9 with TRBJ1-6; D might be TRBD1 (6 bases). The germline gives CDR1 SGDLS, CDR2 YYNGEE. The CDR3 has 17 amino acids. Trimming left V 1 base short and J 5 bases short, with 16 bases between. The CDR3 nucleotides read TGTGCCAGCAGCGTAAAGGACAGCAGCCCCAATAATTCACCCCTCCACTTT. Translation: CASSVKDSSPNNSPLHF.

This clone was counted only a few times. The V gene is TRBV30, the J gene TRBJ1-5; TRBD1 might be the D (6 bases). Germline CDR1 is GTSNPN and CDR2 is SVGIG (reference sequence). The V end was cut by 3 bases, the J end by 4 bases, with 7 bases between. The CDR3 is made up of 12 amino acids. The CDR3 spells CAWRGGNQPQHF. CDR3 coding DNA: TGTGCCTGGAGAGGGGGGAATCAGCCCCAGCATTTT. The whole variable domain, filled in from reference TRBV30 and TRBJ1-5, reads SQTIHQWPATLVQPVGSPLSLECTVEGTSNPNLYWYRQAAGRGLQLLFYSVGIGQISSEVPQNLSASRPQDRQFILSSKKLLLSDSGFYLCAWRGGNQPQHFGDGTRLSIL.

The V gene is TRBV5-8, the J gene TRBJ2-1, with 9 bases lining up with TRBD1. From germline, CDR1 is SGHTS and CDR2 YDEGEE. The length of the CDR3 is 17 residues. The V segment lost 5 bases and the J segment 5 bases; nucleotides outside the gene matches: 14. In nucleotides, the CDR3 is TGTGCCAGCAGTCTTTGGACAGGGGTGGAATCGAACAATGAGCAGTTCTTC. The encoded protein is CASSLWTGVESNNEQFF. Looking up the rest from reference TRBV5-8 and TRBJ2-1 gives the full variable domain: EAGVTQSPTHLIKTRGQQATLRCSPISGHTSVYWYQQALGLGLQFLLWYDEGEERNRGNFPPRFSGRQFPNYSSELNVNALELEDSALYLCASSLWTGVESNNEQFFGPGTRLTVL.

CDR3 DNA: TGTGCCAGCAGTCGTGACTTGAATGAGCAGTTCTTC. It is translated as CASSRDLNEQFF. The chain couples TRBV9 to TRBJ2-1, with D unclear. This CDR3 has 12 amino acids. Deletions cut 5 bases from V and 7 bases from J, with 10 bases between. Germline V gives CDR1 SGDLS, CDR2 YYNGEE.

The genes are TRBV5-4 and TRBJ2-1, with TRBD2 matching 11 bases. Germline CDR1 and CDR2: SGHNT and YYREEE (reference sequence). V shed 2 bases, J shed 9 bases, and the junction held 22 bases outside the gene matches. The CDR3 is made up of 20 amino acids. Here the CDR3 DNA reads TGTGCCAGCAGCTTTATCAAAGGATCCCTAGCGGGAGGTCGGTCGGGTGAGCAGTTCTTC. It yields the protein CASSFIKGSLAGGRSGEQFF. Filled out from reference TRBV5-4 and TRBJ2-1, the complete variable domain reads ETGVTQSPTHLIKTRGQQVTLRCSSQSGHNTVSWYQQALGQGPQFIFQYYREEENGRGNFPPRFSGLQFPNYSSELNVNALELDDSALYLCASSFIKGSLAGGRSGEQFFGPGTRLTVL.

The chain combines TRBV9 with TRBJ1-1; the D is unclear. Germline V CDR1 and CDR2: SGDLS, YYNGEE. The CDR3 runs to 15 residues. V shed 0 bases and J shed 0 bases, with 9 bases lying between them. CDR3 protein: CASSVGMGMNTEAFF. The CDR3 DNA follows: TGTGCCAGCAGCGTAGGTATGGGAATGAACACTGAAGCTTTCTTT. Based on the CDR3 plus reference TRBV9 and TRBJ1-1, the full variable domain is DSGVTQTPKHLITATGQRVTLRCSPRSGDLSVYWYQQSLDQGLQFLIQYYNGEERAKGNILERFSAQQFPDLHSELNLSSLELGDSALYFCASSVGMGMNTEAFFGQGTRLTVV.

The genes are TRBV6-1 and TRBJ2-3, with 9 bases aligning to TRBD1. Germline trimming cut 7 bases from V and 2 bases from J; bases unmatched to any gene: 7. The CDR3 covers 15 residues. Looked up from germline, CDR1 is MNHNS and CDR2 is SASEGT. The CDR3 reads CASIRDRAYTDTQYF. The CDR3 DNA is TGTGCCAGCATACGGGACAGGGCCTACACAGATACGCAGTATTTT.

The rearrangement links TRBV10-2 to TRBJ2-5; TRBD2 matches 7 bases. The germline CDR1 and CDR2 sequences are WSHSY and SAAADI. The V and J ends lost 6 bases and 3 bases, in that order; junction bases with no gene match: 7. This CDR3 is built from 14 residues. CDR3 protein: CASSPSSGEETQYF. The CDR3 DNA sequence: TGCGCCAGCAGCCCCTCCAGCGGGGAAGAGACCCAGTACTTC.

The V gene is TRBV9, the J gene TRBJ1-2, with TRBD1 as a possible D gene (5 bases). Germline-derived CDR1 and CDR2 are SGDLS and YYNGEE. This CDR3 region has 14 residues. V lost 4 bases and J 8 bases, leaving 18 bases between the germline ends. This chain's CDR3 is CASSQGVRGGGYTF. DNA of the CDR3: TGTGCCAGCAGCCAAGGGGTTAGGGGAGGCGGCTACACCTTC.

V gene TRBV5-1 combines with J gene TRBJ1-1; TRBD1 matches 8 bases. The V and J ends lost 2 bases and 4 bases, in that order; junction bases with no gene match: 7. CDR1 and CDR2 from the germline V gene are SGHRS and YFSETQ. This CDR3 region has 15 residues. This CDR3 is CASSFDQGAGTEAFF. The CDR3 DNA follows: TGCGCCAGCAGCTTCGACCAGGGGGCCGGCACTGAAGCTTTCTTT.

V is TRBV7-2 and J is TRBJ2-3; TRBD2 might be the D (6 bases). V lost 0 bases and J 8 bases, leaving 12 bases between the germline ends. The V gene's germline CDR1 is SGHTA and CDR2 FQGNSA. This CDR3 is 14 amino acids long. The CDR3 loop reads CASSLARMGGTQYF. CDR3 bases: TGTGCCAGCAGCTTAGCACGTATGGGGGGTACGCAGTATTTT.

The chain joins TRBV9 to TRBJ1-1, with D perhaps matching TRBD1 (5 bases). The CDR3 runs to 13 residues. Looked up from germline, CDR1 is SGDLS and CDR2 is YYNGEE. V was cut by 2 bases and J by 3 bases, with 8 bases left in between. The CDR3 sequence: CASSVGGDTEAFF. The DNA for the CDR3 is TGTGCCAGCAGCGTTGGGGGAGACACTGAAGCTTTCTTT.

By sample share, this clone is large (0.1 to 1%). Other DNA sequences from this sample encode an identical CDR3 as well. The rearrangement uses TRBV27 and TRBJ2-7, with TRBD2 identical over 11 bases. Germline lookup yields CDR1 MNHEY and CDR2 SMNVEV (reference sequence). This CDR3 has 15 residues. V lost 0 bases to trimming and J lost 6 bases; unmatched junction nucleotides: 4. The CDR3: CASSLSGLAGGEQYF. The DNA for the CDR3 is TGTGCCAGCAGTTTATCCGGGCTAGCGGGAGGCGAGCAGTACTTC.

CDR3 region: CASGETAYTGELFF. The CDR3 coding sequence is TGTGCCTCGGGGGAGACAGCTTACACCGGGGAGCTGTTTTTT. The chain has TRBV30 and TRBJ2-2; TRBD2 is a possible D gene (6 bases). CDR3 length: 14 residues. Germline V gene sequence: CDR1 GTSNPN, CDR2 SVGIG (reference sequence). The V end lost 7 bases, the J end lost 3 bases, and 15 bases lay between the germline ends.

This chain links TRBV20-1 with TRBJ1-2; D is possibly TRBD1 (6 bases). Looked up from germline, CDR1 is DFQATT and CDR2 is SNEGSKA (reference sequence). This CDR3 has 11 residues. V lost 1 base to trimming and J lost 12 bases, with 12 bases between them. CDR3 sequence: CSARGQVGHTF. CDR3 coding DNA: TGCAGTGCTAGAGGACAGGTCGGGCACACCTTC.

This sequence joins TRBV9 and TRBJ1-1; D is perhaps TRBD1 (6 bases). CDR1 is SGDLS and CDR2 is YYNGEE in the germline V gene. The CDR3 loop spans 15 amino acids. The V gene lost 4 bases and the J gene lost 6 bases, with 19 bases spanning the gap. CDR3: CASSPGGGRGPEAFF. CDR3 nucleotides: TGTGCCAGCAGCCCTGGGGGGGGGCGAGGACCTGAAGCTTTCTTT.

This clone was seen a handful of times. The chain employs TRBV30 and TRBJ1-1, with D possibly being TRBD1 (5 bases). Trimming shortened V by 0 bases and J by 0 bases, and 11 bases separated the two germline ends. The CDR3 length is 15 residues. Germline CDR1 GTSNPN, CDR2 SVGIG (reference sequence). Here the CDR3 reads CAWSVPGGMNTEAFF. The CDR3 region has the DNA TGTGCCTGGAGTGTACCGGGGGGAATGAACACTGAAGCTTTCTTT.

The chain recombines TRBV19 with TRBJ1-2, with D perhaps TRBD1 (5 bases). Trimming pared 1 base from V and 2 bases from J, leaving 11 bases between. Germline V gives CDR1 LNHDA, CDR2 SQIVND (reference sequence). The CDR3 sequence is 15 residues long. Here the CDR3 DNA reads TGTGCCAGTAGTATAGTGGGGGGAGAGAACTATGGCTACACCTTC. Protein sequence: CASSIVGGENYGYTF.

V gene TRBV18 combines with J gene TRBJ1-2; no clear D. The CDR3 has 14 amino acids. With 0 bases removed from V and 5 bases from J, the gap between germline ends came to 10 bases. From germline, CDR1 is KGHSH and CDR2 LQKENI. The CDR3 DNA reads as TGTGCCAGCTCACCACCGGAGTGGACTTATGGCTACACCTTC. Protein sequence: CASSPPEWTYGYTF.

This clone occurred a few times. The chain joins TRBV5-6 to TRBJ1-1, with D unresolved. The CDR3 runs to 14 residues. The ends were cut back, 4 bases at V and 5 bases at J, with 15 bases in the middle. The germline V gene has CDR1 SGHDT and CDR2 YYEEEE. CDR3 sequence reads: CASSPRLMWTEAFF. DNA of the CDR3: TGTGCCAGCAGCCCAAGGTTGATGTGGACTGAAGCTTTCTTT. Full variable domain (missing parts from reference TRBV5-6 and TRBJ1-1): DAGVTQSPTHLIKTRGQQVTLRCSPKSGHDTVSWYQQALGQGPQFIFQYYEEEERQRGNFPDRFSGHQFPNYSSELNVNALLLGDSALYLCASSPRLMWTEAFFGQGTRLTVV.

CDR3 bases: TGTGCCAGCAGCGTCGGAGTTAGTAGTGGGGGGGAGACCCAGTACTTC. Translating it yields CASSVGVSSGGETQYF. J is TRBJ2-5 and V is TRBV9, with D maybe TRBD2 (6 bases). In germline, CDR1 is SGDLS, CDR2 YYNGEE. Trimming shortened V by 2 bases and J by 5 bases, and 19 bases separated the two germline ends. CDR3 size: 16 residues.

The chain has TRBV5-1 and TRBJ2-5; D is ambiguous. The CDR3 has 14 amino acids. In germline, CDR1 is SGHRS, CDR2 YFSETQ. V lost 5 bases and J lost 5, with 16 bases in between. In nucleotides, the CDR3 is TGCGCCAGCAGGACTGGTAGAGTGCAGGAGACCCAGTACTTC. The encoded protein is CASRTGRVQETQYF.

This chain links TRBV2 with TRBJ1-1, with a weak D call TRBD1 (5 bases). CDR1 SNHLY and CDR2 FYNNEI come from the germline V gene. V gave up 7 bases and J gave up 1 base, with 19 bases separating them. The CDR3 extends over 16 amino acids. CDR3 nucleotide sequence: TGTGCCAGCACCAAGGGGTGGGTCAGGCCGAACACTGAAGCTTTCTTT. It yields the protein CASTKGWVRPNTEAFF.

The chain recombines TRBV25-1 with TRBJ2-1; D is perhaps TRBD2 (6 bases). The germline V gene encodes CDR1 MGHDK and CDR2 SYGVNS. CDR3 length: 15 residues. The V and J ends lost 6 bases and 0 bases respectively, with 12 bases between them. This CDR3 reads CASSRDSRSYNEQFF. For the CDR3, the DNA is TGTGCCAGCAGCCGGGACTCGCGCTCCTACAATGAGCAGTTCTTC.

The chain has TRBV7-8 and TRBJ1-4, with TRBD1 identical over 9 bases. V dropped 5 bases and J dropped 5; count of bases not matched to a gene: 6. Germline CDR1 and CDR2: SGHVS and FQNEAQ. The CDR3 contains 15 residues. The CDR3 sequence is CASSPRTGENEKLFF. The CDR3 region has the DNA TGTGCCAGCAGCCCCCGGACAGGGGAAAATGAAAAACTGTTTTTT. Full variable domain (rest looked up from reference TRBV7-8 and TRBJ1-4): GAGVSQSPRYKVAKRGQDVALRCDPISGHVSLFWYQQALGQGPEFLTYFQNEAQLDKSGLPSDRFFAERPEGSVSTLKIQRTQQEDSAVYLCASSPRTGENEKLFFGSGTQLSVL.

The gene calls are TRBV5-6 and TRBJ2-7; D possibly matches TRBD1 or TRBD2 (6 bases each). Trimming removed 4 bases from V and 3 bases from J, with 26 bases in between. The CDR3 extends over 18 amino acids. CDR1 and CDR2 (germline): SGHDT, YYEEEE. DNA of the CDR3: TGTGCCAGCAGCACCATCGGGCAGTGGAAGGGGGGTGACTACGAGCAGTACTTC. Translating it yields CASSTIGQWKGGDYEQYF.